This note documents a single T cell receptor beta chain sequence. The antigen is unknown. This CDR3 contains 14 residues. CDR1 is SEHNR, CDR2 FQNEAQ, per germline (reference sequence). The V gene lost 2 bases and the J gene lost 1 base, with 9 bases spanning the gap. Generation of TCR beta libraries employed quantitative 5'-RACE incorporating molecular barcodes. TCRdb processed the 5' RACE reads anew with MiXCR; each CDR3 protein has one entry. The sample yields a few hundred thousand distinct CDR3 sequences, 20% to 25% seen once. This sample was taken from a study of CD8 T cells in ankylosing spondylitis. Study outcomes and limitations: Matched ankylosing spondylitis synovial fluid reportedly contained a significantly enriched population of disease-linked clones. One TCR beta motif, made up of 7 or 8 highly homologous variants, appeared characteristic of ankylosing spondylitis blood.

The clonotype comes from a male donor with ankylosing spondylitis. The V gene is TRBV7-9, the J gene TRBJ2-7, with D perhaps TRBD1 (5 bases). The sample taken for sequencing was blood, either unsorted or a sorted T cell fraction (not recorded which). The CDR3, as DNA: TGTGCCAGCAGCTTATACGACAGATCCTACGAGCAGTACTTC. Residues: CASSLYDRSYEQYF.